Listed below are T cell receptor beta chains from one sample, sequenced in a study of spatial heterogeneity in lung cancer. MiXCR was run by TCRdb on the 5' RACE reads, yielding one entry per CDR3 protein. This sample has 20,000 to 25,000 distinct CDR3 sequences, with about 4.6% found just once. This specimen was PBMCs, taken at surgery. The receptors derive from a male donor with early-stage non-small cell lung cancer. The conserved cysteine and the conserved F or W are not part of the CDR3 here.

V gene	J gene	CDR3 protein
TRBV19	TRBJ1-5	ASSDYSNQPQH
TRBV5-6	TRBJ1-1	ASSLTGMNTEAF
TRBV5-6	TRBJ1-5	ASSSRSLGPQH
TRBV27	TRBJ2-6	ASSSPSSGANVLT
TRBV5-1	TRBJ2-1	ASSLVAGEVYNEQF
TRBV6-1	TRBJ2-2	ASRGQWGSGELF
TRBV6-5	TRBJ1-6	ASSYNRGPRSPLH
TRBV7-2	TRBJ2-3	ASSLGRTSGGGDTQY
TRBV7-9	TRBJ2-7	ASSHQLTSSYEQY
TRBV5-1	TRBJ2-4	ASSLGLAKNIQY
TRBV28	TRBJ1-5	ASSRDRYSNQPQH
TRBV19	TRBJ2-5	ASSSPAKGRAQETQY
TRBV7-2	TRBJ1-4	ASSLASGRAEGLF
TRBV7-6	TRBJ1-6	ASSLAGSYSPLH
TRBV9	TRBJ2-1	ASSDKTSGLGNEQF
TRBV6-1	TRBJ2-1	ASGPPLAVYNEQF
TRBV7-8	TRBJ1-1	ASSPRDRGHTEAF
TRBV20-1	TRBJ2-3	SASRFSTDTQY
TRBV7-9	TRBJ2-3	ASSFGQAFTDTQY
TRBV5-1	TRBJ2-3	ASSWGLDGDTQY
TRBV24-1	TRBJ2-1	ATGQGRMGDEQF
TRBV7-3	TRBJ2-3	ASSLNGGSRSTDTQY
TRBV6-5	TRBJ2-3	ASSYTTSRSTDTQY
TRBV12-3/TRBV12-4	TRBJ1-6	ASSLGTNSPLH
TRBV6-6	TRBJ1-1	ASTFTGVTRGQENTEAF
TRBV6-1	TRBJ1-5	ASSPPAAVSNQPQH
TRBV29-1	TRBJ2-1	SVVSSGYNEQF
TRBV20-1	TRBJ2-3	SAGLASDTQY
TRBV7-2	TRBJ2-5	ASSLRTSTRETQY
TRBV5-1	TRBJ2-7	ASSLGQGRGYEQY
TRBV5-1	TRBJ2-7	ASSLYSGGIAEQY
TRBV11-2	TRBJ2-4	ASSPLRIQY
TRBV6-5	TRBJ2-3	ASSPQGGTQY
TRBV28	TRBJ2-7	ASSLGGGGSYEQY
TRBV11-2	TRBJ2-2	ASKRLAGFTGELF
TRBV4-3	TRBJ1-2	ASSQDRDRGRDGYT
TRBV5-1	TRBJ2-7	ASSLAADRAYEQY
TRBV6-6	TRBJ2-1	ASSYSPTSGGAREQF
TRBV7-3	TRBJ1-1	ASSSQGDTEAF
TRBV19	TRBJ2-2	ASSPLANGAGELF
TRBV12-3/TRBV12-4	TRBJ2-1	ASSLAVGGGTNEQF
TRBV28	TRBJ1-4	ASSDRRRTNEKLF
TRBV20-1	TRBJ1-2	SARTGGVDYGYT
TRBV4-2	TRBJ1-1	ASQGRGDTEAF